This T cell receptor (beta chain) was sequenced in a study of control samples from healthy donors and cancer patients. V lost 7 bases, J lost 1 base, and 7 bases lay in between. Germline lookup yields CDR1 LGHNT and CDR2 FRNRAP. The CDR3 is 12 amino acids. The data were produced by immunoSEQ multiplex PCR, yet TCRdb's version contains in-frame clones alone and is incomplete. The repertoire holds over 85,000 clones, with 85% to 90% as singletons. The chain joins TRBV12-5 to TRBJ1-1; D is ambiguous. The sequencing input was PBMCs. The source is a woman aged 45-65 years with colorectal cancer. CDR3 sequence: CASAPKNTEAFF. CDR3 in DNA: TGTGCTAGTGCCCCCAAGAACACTGAAGCTTTCTTT.